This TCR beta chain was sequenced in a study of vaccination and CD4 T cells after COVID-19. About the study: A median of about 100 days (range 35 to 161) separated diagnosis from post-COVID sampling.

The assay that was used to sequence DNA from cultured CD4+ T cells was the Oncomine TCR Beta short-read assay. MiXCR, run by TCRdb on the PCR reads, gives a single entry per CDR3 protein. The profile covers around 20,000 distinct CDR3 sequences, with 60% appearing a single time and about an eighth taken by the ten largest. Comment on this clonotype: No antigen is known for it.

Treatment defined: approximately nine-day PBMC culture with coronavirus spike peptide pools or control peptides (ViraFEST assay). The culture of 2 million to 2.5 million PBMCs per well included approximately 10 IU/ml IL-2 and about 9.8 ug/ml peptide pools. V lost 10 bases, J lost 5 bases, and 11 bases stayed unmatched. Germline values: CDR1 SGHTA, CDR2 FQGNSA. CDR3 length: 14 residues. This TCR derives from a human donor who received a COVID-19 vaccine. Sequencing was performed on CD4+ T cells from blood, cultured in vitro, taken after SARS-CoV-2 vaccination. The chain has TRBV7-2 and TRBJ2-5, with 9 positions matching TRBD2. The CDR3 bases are TGTGCCAACGCACTGGGACTAGCCCGGGAGACCCAGTACTTC. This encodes CANALGLARETQYF.